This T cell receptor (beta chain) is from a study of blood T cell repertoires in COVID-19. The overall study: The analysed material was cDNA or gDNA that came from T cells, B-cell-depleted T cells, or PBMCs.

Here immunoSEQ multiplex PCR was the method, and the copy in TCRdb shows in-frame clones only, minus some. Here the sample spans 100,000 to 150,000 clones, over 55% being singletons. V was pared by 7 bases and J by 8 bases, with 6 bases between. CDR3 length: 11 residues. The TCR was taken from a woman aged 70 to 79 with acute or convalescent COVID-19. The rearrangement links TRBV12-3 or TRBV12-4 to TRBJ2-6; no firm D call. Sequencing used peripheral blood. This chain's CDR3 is CASTATNVLTF. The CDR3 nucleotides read TGTGCCAGCACCGCGACCAACGTCCTGACTTTC.